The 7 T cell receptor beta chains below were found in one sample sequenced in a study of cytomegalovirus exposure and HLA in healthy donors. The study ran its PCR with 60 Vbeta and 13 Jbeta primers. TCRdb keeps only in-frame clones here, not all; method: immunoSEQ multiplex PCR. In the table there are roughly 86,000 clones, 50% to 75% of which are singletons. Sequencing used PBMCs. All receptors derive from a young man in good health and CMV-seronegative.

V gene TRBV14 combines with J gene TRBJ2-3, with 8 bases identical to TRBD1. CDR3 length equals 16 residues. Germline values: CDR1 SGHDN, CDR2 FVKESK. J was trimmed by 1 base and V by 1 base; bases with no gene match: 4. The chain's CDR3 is CASSQANRGGTDTQYF. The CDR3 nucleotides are TGTGCCAGCAGCCAAGCGAACAGGGGGGGCACAGATACGCAGTATTTT.

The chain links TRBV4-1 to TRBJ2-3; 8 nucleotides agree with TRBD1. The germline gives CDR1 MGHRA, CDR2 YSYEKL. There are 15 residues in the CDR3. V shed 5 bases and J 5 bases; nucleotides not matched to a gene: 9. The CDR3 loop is CASSGAGGRGDTQYF. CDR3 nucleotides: TGCGCCAGCAGCGGAGCAGGGGGCCGGGGAGATACGCAGTATTTT.

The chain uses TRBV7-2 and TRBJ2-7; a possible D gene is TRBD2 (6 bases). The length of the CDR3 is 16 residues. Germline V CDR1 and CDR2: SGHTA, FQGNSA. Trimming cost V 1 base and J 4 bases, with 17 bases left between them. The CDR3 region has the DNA TGTGCCAGCAGCTTAGTACATGGGACTCTCACATACGAGCAGTACTTC. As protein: CASSLVHGTLTYEQYF.

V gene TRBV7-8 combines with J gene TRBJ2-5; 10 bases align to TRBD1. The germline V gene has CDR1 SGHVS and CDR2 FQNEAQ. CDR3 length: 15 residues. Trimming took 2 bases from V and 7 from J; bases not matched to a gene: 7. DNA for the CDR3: TGTGCCAGCAGCTTACCTGGACAGGGGGATCGGACCCAGTACTTC. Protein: CASSLPGQGDRTQYF.

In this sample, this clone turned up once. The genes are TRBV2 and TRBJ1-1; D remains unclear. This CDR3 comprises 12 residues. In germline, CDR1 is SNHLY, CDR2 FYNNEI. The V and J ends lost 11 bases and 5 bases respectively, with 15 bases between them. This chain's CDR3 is CAGRVGGTEAFF. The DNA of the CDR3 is TGTGCCGGCCGCGTGGGAGGGACTGAAGCTTTCTTT.

Here the CDR3 reads CASSLSNTNTGELFF. The CDR3 region has the DNA TGCGCCAGCAGCTTGAGCAATACGAACACCGGGGAGCTGTTTTTT. The rearrangement uses TRBV5-1 and TRBJ2-2, with D hard to call. The V end lost 1 base, the J end lost 0 bases, and 7 bases lay between the germline ends. Germline loops: CDR1 SGHRS, CDR2 YFSETQ. CDR3 length: 15 amino acids.

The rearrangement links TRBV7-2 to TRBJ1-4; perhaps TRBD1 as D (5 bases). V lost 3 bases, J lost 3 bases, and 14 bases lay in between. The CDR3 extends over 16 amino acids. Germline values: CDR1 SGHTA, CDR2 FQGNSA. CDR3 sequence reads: CASSLRGLPANEKLFF. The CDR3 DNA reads TGTGCCAGCAGCTTGCGGGGACTTCCAGCTAATGAAAAACTGTTTTTT.